The 31 T cell receptor beta chains below all came from one sample that was sequenced in a study of OX40 agonist ivuxolimab in advanced cancers. Here immunoSEQ multiplex PCR was the method, and the copy in TCRdb shows in-frame clones only, minus some. Of about 15,000 clones listed, more than 75% are singletons. The sample here was CD4+ or CD8+ T cells sorted from blood, taken in a trial of the OX40 agonist ivuxolimab. The receptors originated from an adult with an advanced solid tumor such as melanoma, head and neck, liver or kidney cancer.

The chain couples TRBV27 to TRBJ2-7; TRBD2 aligns across 10 bases. Germline V gene sequence: CDR1 MNHEY, CDR2 SMNVEV (reference sequence). The CDR3 consists of 15 residues. Unmatched junction bases numbered 5, after V lost 6 bases and J lost 0 bases. As DNA, the CDR3 is TGTGCCAGCAGGGTATCTAGCGGGAGCTCCTACGAGCAGTACTTC. Translated, it gives CASRVSSGSSYEQYF.

The chain uses TRBV7-9 and TRBJ2-1; a weak D match, TRBD2 (6 bases). Germline CDR1 and CDR2: SEHNR and FQNEAQ (reference sequence). The V end lost 5 bases, the J end lost 0 bases, and 17 bases lay between the germline ends. The CDR3 spans 17 residues. CDR3 sequence reads: CASSTTVTGSSYNEQFF. The CDR3 bases are TGTGCCAGCAGCACGACGGTCACCGGGAGCTCCTACAATGAGCAGTTCTTC. Variable domain in full (rest from reference TRBV7-9 and TRBJ2-1): DTGVSQNPRHKITKRGQNVTFRCDPISEHNRLYWYRQTLGQGPEFLTYFQNEAQLEKSRLLSDRFSAERPKGSFSTLEIQRTEQGDSAMYLCASSTTVTGSSYNEQFFGPGTRLTVL.

With respect to this clone: A read error may be the cause here, since a much bigger clone is one base away. The chain carries TRBV7-2 and TRBJ1-2, with a weak D call TRBD1 (6 bases). V lost 5 bases to trimming and J lost 0 bases, with 16 bases between them. CDR1 is SGHTA, CDR2 FQGNSA, per germline. The CDR3 runs 16 residues. The CDR3, as DNA: TGTGCCAGCAGCCTCAACAGGGCAGGAACTAACTATGGCTACACCTTC. Residues: CASSLNRAGTNYGYTF.

The chain has TRBV11-3 and TRBJ1-2, with a weak D call TRBD1 (6 bases). The V gene lost 1 base and the J gene lost 8 bases, with 17 bases spanning the gap. Per the germline V gene, CDR1 is SGHNT and CDR2 is YENEEA. The CDR3 runs to 15 residues. CDR3 protein: CASSLGYDRHDGYTF. For the CDR3, the DNA is TGTGCCAGCAGCTTAGGGTACGACAGGCACGACGGCTACACCTTC.

This rearrangement joins TRBV27 to TRBJ1-2; 8 bases match TRBD1. The V gene end was trimmed by 5 bases and the J gene end by 4 bases; junction bases not matched to a gene: 6. The germline V gene has CDR1 MNHEY and CDR2 SMNVEV (reference sequence). The CDR3 loop spans 14 amino acids. The CDR3 protein is CASSPTGGIYGYTF. CDR3 sequence (DNA): TGTGCCAGCAGTCCTACAGGGGGTATCTATGGCTACACCTTC.

The genes are TRBV27 and TRBJ2-5; weak D call: TRBD1 (6 bases). CDR1 MNHEY and CDR2 SMNVEV come from the germline V gene (reference sequence). V was pared by 0 bases and J by 5 bases, with 7 bases between. CDR3 length: 13 amino acids. This CDR3 is CASSLSQGETQYF. The CDR3 nucleotides are TGTGCCAGCAGTTTATCACAGGGCGAGACCCAGTACTTC.

The chain has TRBV5-4 and TRBJ1-2; a weak D match, TRBD1 (5 bases). Looked up from germline, CDR1 is SGHNT and CDR2 is YYREEE (reference sequence). This CDR3 has 13 amino acids. The V end lost 2 bases, the J end lost 4 bases, and 9 bases lay between the germline ends. The CDR3 DNA reads as TGTGCCAGCAGCTTCCAGGGTAGCTATGGCTACACCTTC. Translated: CASSFQGSYGYTF.

V and J are TRBV11-2 and TRBJ1-1; possible D gene TRBD1, 5 bases. The CDR3 has 16 amino acids. Germline values: CDR1 SGHAT, CDR2 FQNNGV. The ends were cut back, 1 base at V and 0 bases at J, with 12 bases in the middle. CDR3 in DNA: TGTGCCAGCAGCTTAGTCGGGGGTTCGCTGAACACTGAAGCTTTCTTT. Amino acid sequence: CASSLVGGSLNTEAFF.

This chain links TRBV27 with TRBJ2-7, with 7 bases lining up with TRBD1. The CDR3 runs to 13 residues. The trim removed 8 bases at V and 2 bases at J, leaving 6 bases unmatched. The germline V gene has CDR1 MNHEY and CDR2 SMNVEV (reference sequence). The DNA of the CDR3 is TGTGCCAGCGCAGGGGGTGGGACCTACGAGCAGTACTTC. Amino acids: CASAGGGTYEQYF.

This rearrangement joins TRBV19 to TRBJ2-1, with a weak D call TRBD2 (5 bases). CDR1 LNHDA and CDR2 SQIVND come from the germline V gene (reference sequence). Trimming took 5 bases from V and 8 from J, leaving 13 bases between them. The CDR3 runs 13 residues. The CDR3 DNA sequence: TGTGCCAGTAGTCCTACTAGTTACCATGAGCAGTTCTTC. It encodes CASSPTSYHEQFF.

The CDR3 nucleotides are TGTGCCAGCAGCTTAGCGGTCTACAATGAGCAGTTCTTC. Protein product: CASSLAVYNEQFF. The V gene is TRBV7-6, the J gene TRBJ2-1; the D is unclear. Trimming stripped 0 bases from V and 3 bases from J, with 3 bases between. The CDR3 loop spans 13 amino acids. Germline loops: CDR1 SGHVS, CDR2 FNYEAQ.

This sequence joins TRBV7-9 and TRBJ1-6; TRBD1 matches at 12 bases. This CDR3 has 15 residues. Germline values: CDR1 SEHNR, CDR2 FQNEAQ (reference sequence). V was pared by 3 bases and J by 9 bases, with 3 bases of the junction left unmatched. The CDR3 sequence is CASSLGQGAGSPLHF. The DNA of the CDR3 is TGTGCCAGCAGCTTGGGACAGGGGGCCGGTTCACCCCTCCACTTT.

The chain combines TRBV30 with TRBJ2-7; D perhaps matches TRBD2 (5 bases). V was clipped by 5 bases and J by 6 bases, with 17 bases between them. This CDR3 spans 13 amino acids. Germline V gives CDR1 GTSNPN, CDR2 SVGIG (reference sequence). CDR3 amino acids: CAWGLISGREQYF. For the CDR3, the DNA is TGTGCCTGGGGACTGATCTCCGGCCGCGAGCAGTACTTC.

The genes are TRBV29-1 and TRBJ2-3; D remains ambiguous. The CDR3 spans 11 residues. CDR1 and CDR2 from the germline V gene are SQVTM and ANQGSEA. Trimming took off 6 bases at V and 4 bases at J, with 8 bases between the two ends. The CDR3 nucleotides are TGCAGCGTACAAGAAGCAGATACGCAGTATTTT. This encodes CSVQEADTQYF.

The V and J genes are TRBV2 and TRBJ1-2, with TRBD1 matching over 7 bases. J lost 3 bases, V lost 10 bases, and 5 bases had no gene match. CDR3 size: 12 residues. CDR1 SNHLY and CDR2 FYNNEI come from the germline V gene. CDR3 amino acids: CATGGTDYGYTF. CDR3 coding DNA: TGTGCCACTGGCGGGACAGACTATGGCTACACCTTC.

Judged by abundance, this clone is medium-sized. This chain connects TRBV4-2 to TRBJ1-2; 7 positions match TRBD1. Germline V CDR1 and CDR2: LGHNA, YNFKEQ. The CDR3 is 16 residues long. Trimming removed 1 base from V and 8 bases from J; junction bases left unmatched: 13. The DNA for the CDR3 is TGTGCCAGCAGCCAAGTACAGGGGATGACCTTGGGAGGCTACACCTTC. It translates to CASSQVQGMTLGGYTF.

This chain uses TRBV18 with TRBJ2-3, with 9 nucleotides matching TRBD1. The CDR3 loop spans 16 amino acids. J was trimmed by 3 bases and V by 3 bases; bases with no gene match: 7. Germline loops: CDR1 KGHSH, CDR2 LQKENI. The CDR3 DNA reads TGTGCCAGCTCACCCTCACCGGGACAGGGAACAGATACGCAGTATTTT. Translated: CASSPSPGQGTDTQYF.

The table lists this clone with a count of one. This chain uses TRBV9 with TRBJ1-2; D is undetermined. V lost 0 bases to trimming and J lost 2 bases, with 5 bases between them. CDR1 is SGDLS and CDR2 is YYNGEE in the germline V gene. This CDR3 region has 13 residues. CDR3 sequence: CASSVEGNYGYTF. The CDR3 DNA follows: TGTGCCAGCAGCGTAGAGGGCAACTATGGCTACACCTTC.

The rearrangement uses TRBV11-3 and TRBJ1-3, with D possibly matching TRBD1 (5 bases). The CDR3 is 16 residues long. Germline CDR1 reads SGHNT; CDR2 reads YENEEA. V was shortened by 5 bases and J by 0 bases, with 14 bases between the two germline ends. The CDR3 loop reads CASSPGLYSSGNTIYF. CDR3 bases: TGTGCCAGCAGCCCGGGACTGTATAGCTCTGGAAACACCATATATTTT.

V usage is TRBV9 and J usage is TRBJ2-5; D is unresolved. TRBJ2-7 explains the end of the DNA better; the J call may be wrong. The germline gives CDR1 SGDLS, CDR2 YYNGEE. The CDR3 sequence is 13 residues long. CDR3 sequence (DNA): TGTGCCAGCAGCTTAACGCATTCCTACGAGCAGTACTTC. Its translation is CASSLTHSYEQYF.

This chain joins TRBV5-1 and TRBJ2-3; tentatively, D is TRBD1 (6 bases). Germline CDR1 SGHRS, CDR2 YFSETQ. This CDR3 is 21 amino acids long. V was shortened by 0 bases and J by 0 bases, with 26 bases between the two germline ends. CDR3 nucleotide sequence: TGCGCCAGCAGCTTGGGGTTCGGTGTGGGGGCGCGGGCCCCTAGCACAGATACGCAGTATTTT. This translates into CASSLGFGVGARAPSTDTQYF. Complete variable domain (other parts from reference TRBV5-1 and TRBJ2-3): KAGVTQTPRYLIKTRGQQVTLSCSPISGHRSVSWYQQTPGQGLQFLFEYFSETQRNKGNFPGRFSGRQFSNSRSEMNVSTLELGDSALYLCASSLGFGVGARAPSTDTQYFGPGTRLTVL.

The chain links TRBV12-5 to TRBJ1-1; D gene uncertain. V dropped 1 base and J dropped 10 bases, with 13 bases sitting between them. Germline V CDR1 and CDR2: LGHNT, FRNRAP. The CDR3 extends over 13 amino acids. The CDR3 reads CASGLEGRIGAFF. In nucleotides, the CDR3 is TGTGCTAGTGGTTTGGAGGGAAGGATAGGAGCTTTCTTT. The variable domain in full, completed from reference TRBV12-5 and TRBJ1-1, reads DARVTQTPRHKVTEMGQEVTMRCQPILGHNTVFWYRQTMMQGLELLAYFRNRAPLDDSGMPKDRFSAEMPDATLATLKIQPSEPRDSAVYFCASGLEGRIGAFFGQGTRLTVV.

The rearrangement joins TRBV27 to TRBJ2-7, with D perhaps TRBD1 or TRBD2 (5 bases each). V lost 5 bases, J lost 2 bases, and 10 bases lay in between. The V gene's germline CDR1 is MNHEY and CDR2 SMNVEV (reference sequence). This CDR3 has 13 residues. DNA for the CDR3: TGTGCCAGCAGTCCACTAGGGGCCTACGAGCAGTACTTC. It specifies CASSPLGAYEQYF.

The chain carries TRBV18 and TRBJ2-2, with TRBD1 as a possible D gene (6 bases). Trimming shortened V by 2 bases and J by 0 bases, and 7 bases separated the two germline ends. The germline gives CDR1 KGHSH, CDR2 LQKENI. This CDR3 is built from 15 residues. The CDR3 is CASSPGTSNTGELFF. CDR3 DNA: TGTGCCAGCTCACCAGGGACATCGAACACCGGGGAGCTGTTTTTT.

The chain links TRBV7-9 to TRBJ2-1, with 8 bases fitting TRBD2. V shed 1 base, J shed 6 bases, and the junction held 8 bases outside the gene matches. Germline CDR1 SEHNR, CDR2 FQNEAQ (reference sequence). The CDR3 contains 16 residues. Here the CDR3 DNA reads TGTGCCAGCAGCTTAGAAGCGGGGGTCGTCTTCAATGAGCAGTTCTTC. Encoded protein: CASSLEAGVVFNEQFF.

The chain employs TRBV27 and TRBJ1-3; unclear D gene. The germline gives CDR1 MNHEY, CDR2 SMNVEV (reference sequence). The V gene lost 6 bases and the J gene lost 4 bases, with 4 bases spanning the gap. This CDR3 is built from 11 residues. In DNA, the CDR3 is TGTGCCAGCAGGGGGGGAAACACCATATATTTT. It translates to CASRGGNTIYF.

The rearrangement uses TRBV7-6 and TRBJ2-3; no clear D gene. Germline assignment: CDR1 SGHVS and CDR2 FNYEAQ. This CDR3 contains 13 residues. V was pared by 4 bases and J by 2 bases, with 7 bases between. The CDR3 loop is CASSSYNTDTQYF. The CDR3 DNA is TGTGCCAGCAGCTCCTACAACACAGATACGCAGTATTTT.

Only a few counts were recorded for this clone. The chain recombines TRBV7-6 with TRBJ1-5, with D hard to call. CDR3 size: 15 residues. CDR1 is SGHVS, CDR2 FNYEAQ, per germline. Trimming stripped 5 bases from V and 2 bases from J, with 13 bases between. The CDR3 DNA reads as TGTGCCAGCAGCGTCTATTTTGGCGGCAATCAGCCCCAGCATTTT. Translation gives CASSVYFGGNQPQHF. Based on the CDR3 plus reference TRBV7-6 and TRBJ1-5, the full variable domain is GAGVSQSPRYKVTKRGQDVALRCDPISGHVSLYWYRQALGQGPEFLTYFNYEAQQDKSGLPNDRFSAERPEGSISTLTIQRTEQRDSAMYRCASSVYFGGNQPQHFGDGTRLSIL.

V is TRBV19 and J is TRBJ2-7; tentatively, D is TRBD2 (7 bases). Germline V gene data show CDR1 as LNHDA and CDR2 as SQIVND (reference sequence). The V and J ends lost 10 bases and 6 bases respectively, with 19 bases between them. The CDR3 runs 13 residues. The CDR3 DNA is TGTGCCACCCACGAGGGGGACTATGGCGAGCAGTACTTC. It specifies CATHEGDYGEQYF.

V gene TRBV7-9 combines with J gene TRBJ2-7; TRBD2 is a possible D gene (6 bases). Germline CDR1 reads SEHNR; CDR2 reads FQNEAQ (reference sequence). The V end lost 5 bases, the J end lost 2 bases, and 10 bases lay between the germline ends. CDR3 length equals 13 residues. In nucleotides, the CDR3 is TGTGCCAGCAGCCGGGACTTGGCCTACGAGCAGTACTTC. It translates to CASSRDLAYEQYF.

This chain connects TRBV4-2 to TRBJ2-2, with D perhaps TRBD2 (6 bases). V was pared by 0 bases and J by 6 bases, with 14 bases between. Germline V gene lookup returns CDR1 LGHNA and CDR2 YNFKEQ. The CDR3 sequence is 16 residues long. CDR3 sequence: CASSQDQEGSSGELFF. Here the CDR3 DNA reads TGTGCCAGCAGCCAAGATCAGGAGGGGAGCTCCGGGGAGCTGTTTTTT.